This TCR beta chain appears in the sequencing data of a study of blood T cells in healthy people across ages. The CDR3 totals 13 residues. Germline V CDR1 and CDR2: MNHEY, SVGAGI. The V and J ends lost 5 bases and 6 bases, in that order; junction bases with no gene match: 4. PCR was performed a second time for roughly 7 to 12 cycles using a sample-barcoded 5' primer and a J-beta primer mix. TCRdb processed the 5' RACE reads anew with MiXCR; each CDR3 protein has one entry. The sample lists hundreds of thousands of distinct CDR3 sequences, about 51% occurring once. Sequencing was done on a sample of blood. This clonotype was obtained from a woman aged 80 or over in good health. The chain has TRBV6-5 and TRBJ1-1; 9 bases agree with TRBD1. The CDR3 nucleotides read TGTGCCAGCAGTCGGGACAGGGACCCTGAAGCTTTCTTT. It encodes CASSRDRDPEAFF.